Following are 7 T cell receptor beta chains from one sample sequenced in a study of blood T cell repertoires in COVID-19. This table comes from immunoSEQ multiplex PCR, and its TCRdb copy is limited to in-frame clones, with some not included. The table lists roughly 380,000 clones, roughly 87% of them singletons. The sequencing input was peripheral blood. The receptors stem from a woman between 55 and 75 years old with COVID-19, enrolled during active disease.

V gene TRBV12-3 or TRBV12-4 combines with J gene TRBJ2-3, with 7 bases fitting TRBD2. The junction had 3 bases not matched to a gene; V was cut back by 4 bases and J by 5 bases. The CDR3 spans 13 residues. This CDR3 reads CASSSLAVDTQYF. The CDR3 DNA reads TGTGCCAGCAGTTCGCTAGCGGTAGATACGCAGTATTTT.

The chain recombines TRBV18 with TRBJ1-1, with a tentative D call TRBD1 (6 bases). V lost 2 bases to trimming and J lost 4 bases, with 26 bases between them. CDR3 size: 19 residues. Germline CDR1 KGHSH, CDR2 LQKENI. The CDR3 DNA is TGTGCCAGCTCACCATGGGGGTTATCAGGGGCAAGTAGAGGCACTGAAGCTTTCTTT. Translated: CASSPWGLSGASRGTEAFF.

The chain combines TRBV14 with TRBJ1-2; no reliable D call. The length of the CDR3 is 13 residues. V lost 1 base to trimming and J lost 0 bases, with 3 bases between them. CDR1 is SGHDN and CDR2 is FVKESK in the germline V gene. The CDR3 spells CASSQAANYGYTF. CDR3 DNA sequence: TGTGCCAGCAGCCAAGCAGCTAACTATGGCTACACCTTC.

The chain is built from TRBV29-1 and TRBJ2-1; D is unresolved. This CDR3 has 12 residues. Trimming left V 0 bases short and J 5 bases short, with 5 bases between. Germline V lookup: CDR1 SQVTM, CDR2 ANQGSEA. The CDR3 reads CSVEELNNEQFF. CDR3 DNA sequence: TGCAGCGTTGAAGAACTGAACAATGAGCAGTTCTTC.

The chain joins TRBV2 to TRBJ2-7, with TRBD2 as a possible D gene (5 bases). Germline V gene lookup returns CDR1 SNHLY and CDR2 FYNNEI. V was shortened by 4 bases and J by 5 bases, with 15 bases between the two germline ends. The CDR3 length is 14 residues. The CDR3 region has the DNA TGTGCCAGCAGTGCCGAAGTGTACGGGAACGAGCAGTACTTC. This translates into CASSAEVYGNEQYF.

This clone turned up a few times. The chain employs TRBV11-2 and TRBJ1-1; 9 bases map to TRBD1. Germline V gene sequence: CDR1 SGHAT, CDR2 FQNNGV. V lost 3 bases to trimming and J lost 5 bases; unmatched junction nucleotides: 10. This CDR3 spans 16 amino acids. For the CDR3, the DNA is TGTGCCAGCAGCTTGGCGTGGGGACAGGGAAGAACTGAAGCTTTCTTT. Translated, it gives CASSLAWGQGRTEAFF.

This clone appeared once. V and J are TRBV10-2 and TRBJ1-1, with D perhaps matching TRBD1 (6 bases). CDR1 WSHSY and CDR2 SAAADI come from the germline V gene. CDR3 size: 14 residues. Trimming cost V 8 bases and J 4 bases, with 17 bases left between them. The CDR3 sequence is CASSAGGEGTEAFF. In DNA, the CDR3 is TGCGCCAGCTCCGCTGGGGGCGAGGGCACTGAAGCTTTCTTT.